This T cell receptor (beta chain) was obtained from a study of somatic mutations in cytotoxic T cells in rheumatoid arthritis. At the level of the study: No treatment had yet been given when patient blood (30 ml EDTA) was drawn, right after diagnosis. Overall study results and limits: The study found no significant difference in CD8+ T-cell clonality between rheumatoid arthritis patients and age-matched healthy controls. The slight TRBV07 underrepresentation in rheumatoid arthritis patients received no adjustment for multiple comparisons.

Details on this clone: The antigen remains unidentified.

This CDR3 has 13 residues. V was clipped by 6 bases and J by 4 bases; unmatched bases: 3. In germline, CDR1 is MNHEY, CDR2 SVGAGI. Method: immunoSEQ multiplex PCR; TCRdb's copy keeps in-frame clones and lacks some. The sample consists of just over 20,000 clones, under 85% of them appearing once. This receptor was obtained from an adult with rheumatoid arthritis. The J gene is TRBJ2-7, the V gene TRBV6-5; TRBD1 matches 10 bases. The sequencing input was CD8+ T cells sorted from blood. The CDR3 sequence: CASSWGQGYEQYV. The CDR3 bases are TGTGCCAGCAGCTGGGGACAGGGGTACGAGCAGTACGTC.